Sequencing of this TCR beta chain was carried out in a study of T cell changes during pregnancy in multiple sclerosis. Assay: immunoSEQ multiplex PCR; the TCRdb copy retains only in-frame clones and omits some. This repertoire shows fewer than 70,000 clones, over 80% found once; its top ten account for roughly 2.7%. This clonotype was obtained from a female donor in good health, enrolled as a control in a pregnancy study. The input for sequencing was peripheral blood, taken in the second trimester of pregnancy.

The CDR3 loop is CASSRDRGTLFF. The CDR3 bases are TGTGCCAGTAGCCGCGACAGGGGGACGCTGTTCTTC. The chain joins TRBV19 to TRBJ2-1; 9 bases align to TRBD1. The germline V gene encodes CDR1 LNHDA and CDR2 SQIVND (reference sequence). Losses at the gene ends were 6 bases for V and 15 bases for J; bases not matched to a gene: 9. CDR3 length: 12 amino acids.